The 12 T cell receptor beta chains given below trace back to one sample, sequenced in a study of blood T cells in healthy people across ages (dated by TCRdb to the mid-2010s). The method was 5' RACE. Instrument on record: Illumina HiSeq 2500. The second PCR ran for roughly 7 to 11 cycles and used a J-beta primer mix along with a sample-barcoded 5' primer. TCRdb reprocessed the public reads (quality trimming at Q25 with fastp, clone calling with MiXCR) and kept in-frame beta chains. Entries are consolidated by CDR3 protein sequence, retaining the most common genes and DNA. This sample has hundreds of thousands of distinct CDR3 sequences in its table, and roughly 50% of those were observed once. The ten most abundant clones make up 30% to 45% of the sample. Sequenced sample: blood. These receptors all come from a man in his 60s in good health.

This clonotype showed up just a few times. The chain couples TRBV7-2 to TRBJ2-1, with D perhaps matching TRBD2 (6 bases). The CDR3 consists of 17 residues. Germline lookup yields CDR1 SGHTA and CDR2 FQGNSA. With 0 bases removed from V and 0 bases from J, the gap between germline ends came to 12 bases. CDR3 DNA: TGTGCCAGCAGCTTAGCCTACTCCGGGAGCTCCTACAATGAGCAGTTCTTC. Its protein is CASSLAYSGSSYNEQFF.

This clonotype has a single count. The chain couples TRBV4-2 to TRBJ1-1; D is unclear. With 2 bases removed from V and 11 bases from J, the gap between germline ends came to 15 bases. This CDR3 has 13 residues. The V gene's germline CDR1 is LGHNA and CDR2 YNFKEQ. CDR3 sequence (DNA): TGTGCCAGCAGCCAACCTGGGGAAACTACGGCTTTCTTT. This gives the protein CASSQPGETTAFF.

The chain couples TRBV5-1 to TRBJ2-3; D call uncertain. The CDR3 loop spans 13 amino acids. With 0 bases removed from V and 6 bases from J, the gap between germline ends came to 8 bases. The germline gives CDR1 SGHRS, CDR2 YFSETQ. The CDR3 DNA follows: TGCGCCAGCAGCTTGGAAGTTTGGGATACGCAGTATTTT. Its translation is CASSLEVWDTQYF.

The chain uses TRBV5-1 and TRBJ2-3; D is uncertain. TRBJ2-2 explains the end of the DNA better; the J call may be wrong. The germline gives CDR1 SGHRS, CDR2 YFSETQ. The CDR3 has 12 amino acids. The CDR3: CASSFRNGELFF. The CDR3 nucleotides read TGCGCCAGCAGCTTCCGCAACGGGGAGCTGTTTTTT.

The chain combines TRBV20-1 with TRBJ2-1, with TRBD1 identical over 9 bases. The J segment lost 6 bases and the V segment lost 5 bases, leaving 14 bases of the junction unmatched. Germline V gene data show CDR1 as DFQATT and CDR2 as SNEGSKA (reference sequence). The CDR3 runs 16 residues. The CDR3 DNA sequence: TGCAGTGCTCCCATCCCGGGACAGGGTTTCCGCAATGAGCAGTTCTTC. It encodes CSAPIPGQGFRNEQFF.

The chain uses TRBV20-1 and TRBJ2-1; TRBD2 aligns across 16 bases. With V trimmed by 4 bases and J by 8 bases, 14 bases remained unmatched. The CDR3 has 18 amino acids. Germline lookup yields CDR1 DFQATT and CDR2 SNEGSKA (reference sequence). CDR3: CSAIALGTSGGERYEQFF. The CDR3 DNA follows: TGCAGTGCTATTGCTTTAGGGACTAGCGGGGGGGAGCGGTATGAGCAGTTCTTC.

Many counts were recorded for this clonotype. The chain carries TRBV2 and TRBJ2-3; D not certain. V dropped 2 bases and J dropped 9 bases, with 9 bases sitting between them. The V gene's germline CDR1 is SNHLY and CDR2 FYNNEI. The CDR3 extends over 12 amino acids. The CDR3 region is CASSELPTTQYF. The CDR3 coding sequence is TGTGCCAGCAGTGAACTCCCCACGACGCAGTATTTT.

J is TRBJ2-1 and V is TRBV9, with D perhaps TRBD1 (5 bases). The CDR3 covers 15 residues. V was clipped by 6 bases and J by 0 bases, with 13 bases between them. CDR1 and CDR2 from the germline V gene are SGDLS and YYNGEE. CDR3 protein: CASNKDMSSYNEQFF. The CDR3 DNA reads TGTGCCAGCAACAAGGACATGAGCTCCTACAATGAGCAGTTCTTC.

This clonotype was counted a single time. V and J are TRBV9 and TRBJ1-4, with TRBD1 as a possible D gene (6 bases). The CDR3 has 16 amino acids. The germline gives CDR1 SGDLS, CDR2 YYNGEE. Trimming removed 4 bases at V and 7 bases at J, with 20 bases between. CDR3 sequence: CASSQAGGGGSEKLFF. The CDR3 nucleotides read TGTGCCAGCAGCCAAGCCGGAGGGGGGGGAAGTGAAAAACTGTTTTTT.

Turning to this clonotype: A single base separates this from a much larger clone, so it may be a read error. The chain carries TRBV12-3 or TRBV12-4 and TRBJ1-1; D gene ambiguous. The CDR3 extends over 13 amino acids. Trimming pared 3 bases from V and 5 bases from J, leaving 10 bases between. The CDR3 here is CASSLQPHTEAFF. DNA for the CDR3: TGTGCCAGCAGTTTGCAACCTCATACTGAAGCTTTCTTT.

This clonotype was detected only a few times. CDR3 amino acids: CASSQESLAGRSGANVLTF. Here the CDR3 DNA reads TGTGCCAGCAGCCAAGAAAGTCTAGCGGGGAGATCTGGGGCCAACGTCCTGACTTTC. The rearrangement joins TRBV4-2 to TRBJ2-6, with 9 nucleotides matching TRBD2. This CDR3 has 19 residues. J gave up 1 base and V 0 bases, and 7 bases lay outside the gene matches. CDR1 is LGHNA, CDR2 YNFKEQ, per germline.

The chain employs TRBV6-5 and TRBJ1-6; 9 bases agree with TRBD1. V gave up 7 bases and J gave up 9 bases; unmatched junction bases: 4. The CDR3 runs to 13 residues. Germline CDR1 is MNHEY and CDR2 is SVGAGI. The CDR3 DNA reads TGTGCCAGCAAAGGACAGGGGAGTTCACCCCTCCACTTT. Its translation is CASKGQGSSPLHF.